Described below is a single T cell receptor (beta chain) sequence and its context. Its specificity is not known. The sample comes from a study of T cell responses to AZD1222 COVID-19 vaccine. The CDR3 covers 15 residues. In germline, CDR1 is MDHEN, CDR2 SYDVKM. Trimming took 8 bases from V and 4 from J; bases not matched to a gene: 14. This table comes from immunoSEQ multiplex PCR, and its TCRdb copy is limited to in-frame clones, with some not included. The top ten hold approximately 8.1% of the sample, which has approximately 110,000 clones, about nine tenths seen once. General study results and limits: Females outnumbered males among donors, who were mostly white British; clonal diversity was possibly underestimated. None of the repertoires were sampled until the peak T cell response had passed.

The TCR comes from an adult in good health. The specimen comprised peripheral blood, sampled on day 0 of AZD1222 vaccination. The chain links TRBV28 to TRBJ2-7, with 7 bases aligning to TRBD2. The CDR3 coding sequence is TGTGCCAGCGGTTGGTCGACGTGGGAGGGGTACGAGCAGTACTTC. Its protein is CASGWSTWEGYEQYF.